Described below is a single T cell receptor beta chain sequence and its context. Its target is not known. The data are from a study of somatic mutations in cytotoxic T cells in rheumatoid arthritis. The overall study: Some V beta antibody-stained T-cell populations were flow-sorted at nearly 100% purity, including V beta1+ cells sequenced for TCRB. Study-wide points: Compared with age-matched healthy controls, rheumatoid arthritis patients did not differ significantly in CD8+ T-cell clonality. For patients with rheumatoid arthritis, CD8+ clonality went up with age, while healthy controls showed no such change.

J lost 5 bases, V lost 3 bases, and 7 bases had no gene match. The length of the CDR3 is 16 residues. The CD4+ and CD8+ fractions came from positive magnetic bead selection and were purity-checked by flow cytometry. Measured with immunoSEQ multiplex PCR; TCRdb has only the in-frame clones, and not every one. In the table there are 20,000 or so clones, more than 65% of which are singletons. This clonotype was obtained from a woman aged 50 to 65 in good health. Material: CD8+ T cells sorted from blood. The chain couples TRBV23-1 to TRBJ2-1; 10 bases are a match to TRBD1. TRBV23-1 is placed among ORFs of uncertain function. CDR3 sequence: CASSHFDRGLNNEQFF. DNA for the CDR3: TGCGCCAGCAGTCATTTCGACAGGGGGCTCAACAATGAGCAGTTCTTC.